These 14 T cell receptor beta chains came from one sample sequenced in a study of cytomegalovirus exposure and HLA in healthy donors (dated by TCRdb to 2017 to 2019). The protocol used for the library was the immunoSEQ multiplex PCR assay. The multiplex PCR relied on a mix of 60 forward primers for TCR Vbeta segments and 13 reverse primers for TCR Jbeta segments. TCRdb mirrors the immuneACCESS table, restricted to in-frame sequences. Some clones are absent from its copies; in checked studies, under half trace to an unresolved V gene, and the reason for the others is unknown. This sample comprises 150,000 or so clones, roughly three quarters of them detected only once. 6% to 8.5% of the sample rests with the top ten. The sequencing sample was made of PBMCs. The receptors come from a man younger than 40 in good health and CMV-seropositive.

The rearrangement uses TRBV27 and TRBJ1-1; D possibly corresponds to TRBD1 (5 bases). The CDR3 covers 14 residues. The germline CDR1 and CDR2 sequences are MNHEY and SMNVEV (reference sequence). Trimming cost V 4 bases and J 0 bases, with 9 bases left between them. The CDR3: CASSSTVMNTEAFF. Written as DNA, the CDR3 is TGTGCCAGCAGTTCGACAGTCATGAACACTGAAGCTTTCTTT.

CDR3 DNA sequence: TGTGCCAGCAGCCCGCTGCTGCGGGCTAATGAAAAACTGTTTTTT. This codes for CASSPLLRANEKLFF. This chain uses TRBV7-2 with TRBJ1-4; no clear D. Trimming removed 5 bases at V and 3 bases at J, with 13 bases between. This CDR3 has 15 residues. Germline CDR1 and CDR2: SGHTA and FQGNSA.

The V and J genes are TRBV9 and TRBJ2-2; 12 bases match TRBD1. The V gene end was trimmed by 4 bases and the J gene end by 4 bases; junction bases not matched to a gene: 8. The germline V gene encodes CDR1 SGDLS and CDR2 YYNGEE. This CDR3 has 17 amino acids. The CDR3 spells CASSPQRGQGATGELFF. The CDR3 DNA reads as TGTGCCAGCAGCCCTCAAAGGGGACAGGGGGCCACCGGGGAGCTGTTTTTT.

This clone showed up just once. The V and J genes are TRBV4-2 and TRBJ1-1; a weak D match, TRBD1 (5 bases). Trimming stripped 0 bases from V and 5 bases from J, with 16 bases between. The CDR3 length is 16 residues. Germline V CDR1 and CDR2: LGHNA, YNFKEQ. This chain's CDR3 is CASSQESGVGGTEAFF. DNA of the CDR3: TGTGCCAGCAGCCAAGAGTCGGGGGTTGGCGGGACTGAAGCTTTCTTT.

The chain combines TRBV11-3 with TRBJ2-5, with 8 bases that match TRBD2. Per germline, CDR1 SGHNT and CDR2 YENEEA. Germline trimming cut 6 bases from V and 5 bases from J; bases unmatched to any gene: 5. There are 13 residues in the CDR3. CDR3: CASSWAGGETQYF. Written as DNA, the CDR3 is TGTGCCAGCAGTTGGGCGGGAGGTGAGACCCAGTACTTC.

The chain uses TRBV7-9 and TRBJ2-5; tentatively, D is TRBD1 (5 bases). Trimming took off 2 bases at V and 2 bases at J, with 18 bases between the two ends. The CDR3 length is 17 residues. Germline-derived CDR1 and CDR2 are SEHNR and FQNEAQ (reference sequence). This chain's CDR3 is CASSLPQAVSPQETQYF. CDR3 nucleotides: TGTGCCAGCAGCTTACCACAGGCCGTGTCTCCTCAAGAGACCCAGTACTTC.

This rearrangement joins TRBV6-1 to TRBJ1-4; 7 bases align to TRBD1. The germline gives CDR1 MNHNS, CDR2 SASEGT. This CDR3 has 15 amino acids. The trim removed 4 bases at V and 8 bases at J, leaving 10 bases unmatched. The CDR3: CASSGQGTAREKLFF. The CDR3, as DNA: TGTGCCAGCAGTGGACAGGGCACGGCCAGGGAAAAACTGTTTTTT.

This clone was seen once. The DNA for the CDR3 is TGTGCCAGCAGTTTATCGGAGACAGGGTTTGGCTACACCTTC. This gives the protein CASSLSETGFGYTF. The chain uses TRBV28 and TRBJ1-2; TRBD1 matches at 7 bases. The V gene end was trimmed by 1 base and the J gene end by 7 bases; junction bases not matched to a gene: 6. This CDR3 has 14 residues. Germline CDR1 MDHEN, CDR2 SYDVKM.

The CDR3 DNA is TGTGCCTGGAGTCCGGGACTAGCGGGAGAAGAGGAGCAGTTCTTC. It specifies CAWSPGLAGEEEQFF. The V call is TRBV30, the J call TRBJ2-1; TRBD2 matches 14 bases. This CDR3 is built from 15 residues. V trimming: 2 bases; J trimming: 10 bases; junction bases outside the gene matches: 7. The germline V gene encodes CDR1 GTSNPN and CDR2 SVGIG (reference sequence). Variable domain in full (rest from reference TRBV30 and TRBJ2-1): SQTIHQWPATLVQPVGSPLSLECTVEGTSNPNLYWYRQAAGRGLQLLFYSVGIGQISSEVPQNLSASRPQDRQFILSSKKLLLSDSGFYLCAWSPGLAGEEEQFFGPGTRLTVL.

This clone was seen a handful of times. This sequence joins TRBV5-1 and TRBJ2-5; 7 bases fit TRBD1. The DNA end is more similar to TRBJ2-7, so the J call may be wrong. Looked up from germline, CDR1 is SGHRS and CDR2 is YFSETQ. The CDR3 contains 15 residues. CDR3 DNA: TGCGCCAGCAGGGGGGACAGTTCAAGTTCCTACGAGCAGTACTTC. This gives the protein CASRGDSSSSYEQYF.

The CDR3 loop reads CASLLGGEGGDTQYF. The CDR3 DNA is TGTGCCAGCCTCCTAGGGGGGGAGGGGGGAGATACGCAGTATTTT. The chain recombines TRBV28 with TRBJ2-3; perhaps TRBD2 as D (7 bases). CDR3 length equals 15 residues. CDR1 is MDHEN, CDR2 SYDVKM, per germline. The ends were cut back, 8 bases at V and 5 bases at J, with 20 bases in the middle. The variable domain in full, with the rest retrieved from reference TRBV28 and TRBJ2-3, is DVKVTQSSRYLVKRTGEKVFLECVQDMDHENMFWYRQDPGLGLRLIYFSYDVKMKEKGDIPEGYSVSREKKERFSLILESASTNQTSMYLCASLLGGEGGDTQYFGPGTRLTVL.

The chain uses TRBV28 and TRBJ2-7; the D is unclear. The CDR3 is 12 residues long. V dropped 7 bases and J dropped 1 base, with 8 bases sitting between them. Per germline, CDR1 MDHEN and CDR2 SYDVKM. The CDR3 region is CASTPGSYEQYF. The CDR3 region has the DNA TGTGCCAGCACTCCCGGGTCCTACGAGCAGTACTTC.

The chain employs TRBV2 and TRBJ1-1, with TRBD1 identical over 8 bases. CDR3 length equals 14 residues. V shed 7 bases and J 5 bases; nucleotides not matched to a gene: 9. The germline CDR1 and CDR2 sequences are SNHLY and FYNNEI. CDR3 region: CASNPDRVETEAFF. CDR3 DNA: TGTGCCAGCAACCCGGACAGGGTTGAAACTGAAGCTTTCTTT.

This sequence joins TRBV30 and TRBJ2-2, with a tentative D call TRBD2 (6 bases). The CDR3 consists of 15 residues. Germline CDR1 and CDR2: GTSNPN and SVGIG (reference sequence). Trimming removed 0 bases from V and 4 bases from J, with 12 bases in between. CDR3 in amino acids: CAWSVAWRGTGELFF. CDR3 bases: TGTGCCTGGAGTGTTGCTTGGAGGGGCACCGGGGAGCTGTTTTTT.